These 19 T cell receptor beta chains originate from one sample sequenced in a study of early stage breast cancer tumors. Produced via immunoSEQ multiplex PCR; TCRdb's table is partial and in-frame only. Of thousands of clones in the sample, just under 70% were seen once. The sample was breast tumor tissue. The receptors shown here come from a person aged 40-50 years with breast cancer.

There are a few counts of this clone. This sequence joins TRBV4-2 and TRBJ2-7; 7 positions agree with TRBD2. Germline V gene sequence: CDR1 LGHNA, CDR2 YNFKEQ. The V gene end was trimmed by 0 bases and the J gene end by 2 bases; junction bases not matched to a gene: 10. The CDR3 sequence is 17 residues long. The CDR3 protein is CASSQDKGTGGPYEQYF. CDR3 nucleotide sequence: TGTGCCAGCAGCCAAGATAAAGGAACGGGAGGACCCTACGAGCAGTACTTC.

The rearrangement joins TRBV7-2 to TRBJ2-3, with D perhaps matching TRBD1 or TRBD2 (6 bases each). There are 17 residues in the CDR3. Germline CDR1 reads SGHTA; CDR2 reads FQGNSA. Trimming stripped 2 bases from V and 0 bases from J, with 15 bases between. DNA for the CDR3: TGTGCCAGCAGCTTATTGGGGGCCGGGACTAGCACAGATACGCAGTATTTT. Its translation is CASSLLGAGTSTDTQYF.

The CDR3 sequence: CSVTRSLSTDTQYF. CDR3 bases: TGCAGCGTTACTAGGTCCCTCAGCACAGATACGCAGTATTTT. J is TRBJ2-3 and V is TRBV29-1, with D maybe TRBD2 (5 bases). This CDR3 has 14 amino acids. The V end lost 5 bases, the J end lost 0 bases, and 12 bases lay between the germline ends. Germline V gene sequence: CDR1 SQVTM, CDR2 ANQGSEA.

The chain joins TRBV30 to TRBJ2-7; 8 positions match TRBD1. The CDR3 is 14 residues long. The V gene end was trimmed by 4 bases and the J gene end by 1 base; junction bases not matched to a gene: 6. Germline V gene data show CDR1 as GTSNPN and CDR2 as SVGIG (reference sequence). CDR3 sequence: CAWNRGTTSYEQYF. The CDR3 region has the DNA TGTGCCTGGAACAGGGGGACAACTTCCTACGAGCAGTACTTC.

This sequence joins TRBV11-2 and TRBJ2-5; no clear D gene. The germline CDR1 and CDR2 sequences are SGHAT and FQNNGV. V lost 5 bases, J lost 2 bases, and 15 bases lay in between. This CDR3 has 15 amino acids. CDR3 loop: CASSLGSILQETQYF. CDR3 coding DNA: TGTGCCAGCAGCCTCGGAAGCATTCTTCAAGAGACCCAGTACTTC.

The chain is built from TRBV7-8 and TRBJ1-2; 7 nucleotides align to TRBD1. Losses at the gene ends were 4 bases for V and 4 bases for J; bases not matched to a gene: 3. Germline V gives CDR1 SGHVS, CDR2 FQNEAQ. The CDR3 covers 13 residues. The CDR3: CASSSTGAYGYTF. Written as DNA, the CDR3 is TGTGCCAGCAGCTCTACAGGGGCCTATGGCTACACCTTC. The whole variable domain, remainder taken from reference TRBV7-8 and TRBJ1-2, is GAGVSQSPRYKVAKRGQDVALRCDPISGHVSLFWYQQALGQGPEFLTYFQNEAQLDKSGLPSDRFFAERPEGSVSTLKIQRTQQEDSAVYLCASSSTGAYGYTFGSGTRLTVV.

The genes are TRBV6-5 and TRBJ1-2; 8 nucleotides agree with TRBD1. Per the germline V gene, CDR1 is MNHEY and CDR2 is SVGAGI. J lost 6 bases, V lost 6 bases, and 9 bases had no gene match. The CDR3 covers 14 residues. CDR3 sequence: CASSSTRTGHGYTF. As DNA, the CDR3 is TGTGCCAGCAGCTCAACGAGGACAGGGCATGGCTACACCTTC.

This clone was seen once. The V gene is TRBV10-3, the J gene TRBJ1-5; 8 positions agree with TRBD1. The CDR3 loop spans 12 amino acids. Germline V gene lookup returns CDR1 ENHRY and CDR2 SYGVKD. V was clipped by 10 bases and J by 4 bases; unmatched bases: 3. The CDR3 DNA reads TGTGCCACCCGGACAGGGAATCAGCCCCAGCATTTT. Amino acids: CATRTGNQPQHF.

CDR3 in DNA: TGTGCCAGCAGCTTAGGGACTAGCGGGGCATACACAGATACGCAGTATTTT. Translated: CASSLGTSGAYTDTQYF. The chain has TRBV7-9 and TRBJ2-3; 12 bases agree with TRBD2. The V and J ends lost 1 base and 2 bases, in that order; junction bases with no gene match: 4. In germline, CDR1 is SEHNR, CDR2 FQNEAQ (reference sequence). This CDR3 spans 17 amino acids.

The CDR3 here is CASSLAGQLAYEQYF. CDR3 in DNA: TGCGCCAGCAGCTTGGCCGGACAGTTAGCCTACGAGCAGTACTTC. The gene calls are TRBV5-1 and TRBJ2-7; maybe TRBD1 (6 bases). V lost 0 bases to trimming and J lost 2 bases, with 12 bases between them. This CDR3 has 15 amino acids. CDR1 and CDR2 from the germline V gene are SGHRS and YFSETQ.

This rearrangement joins TRBV5-5 to TRBJ2-1; TRBD2 aligns across 9 bases. CDR1 is SGHKS and CDR2 is YYEKEE in the germline V gene (reference sequence). The CDR3 runs 17 residues. V lost 1 base and J lost 0; bases outside the gene matches: 5. CDR3 residues: CASSLNLAGFSYNEQFF. Here the CDR3 DNA reads TGTGCCAGCAGCTTGAACCTAGCGGGATTCTCCTACAATGAGCAGTTCTTC.

The CDR3: CASSPWTSGSGTDTQYF. The CDR3 nucleotides read TGCGCCAGCAGCCCCTGGACTAGCGGGAGCGGCACAGATACGCAGTATTTT. The V and J genes are TRBV5-1 and TRBJ2-3; TRBD2 aligns across 13 bases. J was trimmed by 1 base and V by 4 bases; bases with no gene match: 6. This CDR3 is built from 17 residues. CDR1 is SGHRS and CDR2 is YFSETQ in the germline V gene. Variable domain in full (rest from reference TRBV5-1 and TRBJ2-3): KAGVTQTPRYLIKTRGQQVTLSCSPISGHRSVSWYQQTPGQGLQFLFEYFSETQRNKGNFPGRFSGRQFSNSRSEMNVSTLELGDSALYLCASSPWTSGSGTDTQYFGPGTRLTVL.

V and J are TRBV19 and TRBJ2-5; TRBD1 matches at 8 bases. This CDR3 comprises 15 residues. V was clipped by 3 bases and J by 4 bases; unmatched bases: 7. CDR1 is LNHDA and CDR2 is SQIVND in the germline V gene (reference sequence). The CDR3 is CASSMGDRRGETQYF. The DNA of the CDR3 is TGTGCCAGTAGTATGGGGGACAGGAGGGGAGAGACCCAGTACTTC.

V and J are TRBV6-6 and TRBJ1-5; D unclear. CDR1 and CDR2 from the germline V gene are MNHNY and SVGAGI (reference sequence). V lost 6 bases to trimming and J lost 4 bases, with 10 bases between them. This CDR3 is 13 amino acids long. The CDR3 bases are TGTGCCAGCAGCCCCAACGGTAATCAGCCCCAGCATTTT. It translates to CASSPNGNQPQHF.

This clone showed up just a few times. The chain has TRBV5-5 and TRBJ1-2, with D hard to call. Per the germline V gene, CDR1 is SGHKS and CDR2 is YYEKEE (reference sequence). Trimming stripped 1 base from V and 1 base from J, with 8 bases between. The CDR3 is 14 amino acids. This CDR3 is CASSLSTVNYGYTF. Here the CDR3 DNA reads TGTGCCAGCAGCTTGTCCACAGTTAACTATGGCTACACCTTC.

V usage is TRBV18 and J usage is TRBJ2-7, with 7 bases identical to TRBD2. Germline lookup yields CDR1 KGHSH and CDR2 LQKENI. Losses at the gene ends were 8 bases for V and 7 bases for J; bases not matched to a gene: 14. The CDR3 runs to 14 residues. CDR3 sequence reads: CASAREAAGGEQYF. The CDR3 DNA reads TGTGCCAGCGCACGGGAGGCGGCGGGCGGGGAGCAGTACTTC.

This chain connects TRBV28 to TRBJ2-7; D is perhaps TRBD2 (5 bases). Germline values: CDR1 MDHEN, CDR2 SYDVKM. V lost 2 bases to trimming and J lost 4 bases, with 24 bases between them. This CDR3 contains 18 residues. The CDR3: CASSLEGVGDGPSYEQYF. CDR3 in DNA: TGTGCCAGCAGTTTAGAGGGAGTAGGCGATGGTCCCTCTTACGAGCAGTACTTC.

This chain uses TRBV7-3 with TRBJ1-1; 7 nucleotides match TRBD1. CDR1 and CDR2 from the germline V gene are SGHTA and FQGTGA. V lost 2 bases to trimming and J lost 0 bases; unmatched junction nucleotides: 3. This CDR3 has 15 amino acids. The CDR3: CASSLAGGMNTEAFF. Here the CDR3 DNA reads TGTGCCAGCAGCTTAGCAGGGGGGATGAACACTGAAGCTTTCTTT. Full variable domain (rest looked up from reference TRBV7-3 and TRBJ1-1): GAGVSQTPSNKVTEKGKYVELRCDPISGHTALYWYRQSLGQGPEFLIYFQGTGAADDSGLPNDRFFAVRPEGSVSTLKIQRTERGDSAVYLCASSLAGGMNTEAFFGQGTRLTVV.

The chain joins TRBV4-1 to TRBJ2-7; 7 bases match TRBD1. With 2 bases clipped from V and 3 bases from J, the junction kept 4 bases outside the gene matches. Germline CDR1 is MGHRA and CDR2 is YSYEKL. CDR3 length: 14 residues. CDR3 sequence: CASSQTRDSYEQYF. In nucleotides, the CDR3 is TGCGCCAGCAGCCAAACCCGGGACAGCTACGAGCAGTACTTC.